This TCR beta chain is drawn from a study of CD8 T cells in ankylosing spondylitis. General study results and limits: Earlier studies detected some motif variants in reactive arthritis synovial fluid and blood. According to the report, clones linked to the disease were significantly enriched in matched synovial fluid samples taken from ankylosing spondylitis patients.

This clonotype was observed many times. No antigen is known for it. Generation of TCR beta libraries employed quantitative 5'-RACE incorporating molecular barcodes. One entry per CDR3 protein, called by TCRdb with MiXCR from the 5' RACE reads. The sample has about 340,000 distinct CDR3 sequences, over 12% seen once. Losses at the gene ends were 2 bases for V and 7 bases for J; bases not matched to a gene: 9. The CDR3 consists of 16 residues. This chain uses TRBV12-3 or TRBV12-4 with TRBJ1-3; 9 nucleotides agree with TRBD1. Sequencing was carried out using blood, either unsorted or a sorted T cell fraction (not recorded which). This clonotype originated in a male donor with ankylosing spondylitis or in good health (not recorded which). This CDR3 is CASSLSTGGFRNTIYF. For the CDR3, the DNA is TGTGCCAGCAGTTTAAGTACAGGGGGCTTTCGGAACACCATATATTTT.